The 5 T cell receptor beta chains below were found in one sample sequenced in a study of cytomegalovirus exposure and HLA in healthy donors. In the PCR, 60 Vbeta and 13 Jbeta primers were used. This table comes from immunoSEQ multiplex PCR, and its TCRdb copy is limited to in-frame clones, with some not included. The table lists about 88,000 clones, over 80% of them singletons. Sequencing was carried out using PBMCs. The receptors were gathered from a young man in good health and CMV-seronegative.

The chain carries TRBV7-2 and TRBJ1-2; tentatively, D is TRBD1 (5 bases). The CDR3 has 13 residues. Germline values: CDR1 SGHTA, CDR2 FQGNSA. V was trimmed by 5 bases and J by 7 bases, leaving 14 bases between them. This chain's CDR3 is CASSLGGEGGYTF. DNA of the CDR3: TGTGCCAGCAGCCTTGGGGGGGAGGGTGGCTACACCTTC.

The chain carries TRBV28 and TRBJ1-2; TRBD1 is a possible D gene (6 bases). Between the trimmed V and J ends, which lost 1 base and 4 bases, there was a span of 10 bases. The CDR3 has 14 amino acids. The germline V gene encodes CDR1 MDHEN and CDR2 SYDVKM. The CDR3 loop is CASSLYQGTYGYTF. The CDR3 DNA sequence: TGTGCCAGCAGTTTATATCAGGGGACCTATGGCTACACCTTC.

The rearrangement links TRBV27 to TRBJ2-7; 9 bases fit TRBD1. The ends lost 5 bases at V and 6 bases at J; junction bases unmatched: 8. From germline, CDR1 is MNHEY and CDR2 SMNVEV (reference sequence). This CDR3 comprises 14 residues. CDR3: CASSVRTGVGEQYF. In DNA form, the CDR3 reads TGTGCCAGCAGTGTGCGGACAGGGGTGGGCGAGCAGTACTTC.

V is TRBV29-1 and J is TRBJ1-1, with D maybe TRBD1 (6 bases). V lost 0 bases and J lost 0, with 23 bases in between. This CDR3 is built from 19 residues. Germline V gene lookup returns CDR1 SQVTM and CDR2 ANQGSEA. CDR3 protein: CSVEDLSGRGTVMNTEAFF. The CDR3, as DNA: TGCAGCGTTGAAGATCTTTCGGGAAGGGGGACGGTAATGAACACTGAAGCTTTCTTT. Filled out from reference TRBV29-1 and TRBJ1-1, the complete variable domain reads SAVISQKPSRDICQRGTSLTIQCQVDSQVTMMFWYRQQPGQSLTLIATANQGSEATYESGFVIDKFPISRPNLTFSTLTVSNMSPEDSSIYLCSVEDLSGRGTVMNTEAFFGQGTRLTVV.

The CDR3, as DNA: TGTGCCAGCAGCCCACAGGTAACCGGGGAGCTGTTTTTT. Translation: CASSPQVTGELFF. The gene calls are TRBV9 and TRBJ2-2, with a possible D match to TRBD1 (5 bases). Germline V CDR1 and CDR2: SGDLS, YYNGEE. This CDR3 is 13 amino acids long. The V and J ends lost 4 bases and 5 bases respectively, with 9 bases between them.